This is a list of T cell receptor beta chains from one sample in a study of cytomegalovirus exposure and HLA in healthy donors. The table came from immunoSEQ multiplex PCR; TCRdb's copy has only in-frame clones and leaves some out. Of about 160,000 clones in the sample, roughly 80% were seen once. The sample comprised PBMCs. Receptors originate from a man aged 30-40 years in good health and CMV-seronegative. CDR3s include the opening cysteine and the closing phenylalanine or tryptophan. Fields, in order: clone size, J gene, V gene, D gene, CDR3 DNA, CDR3 protein. A D gene is named only where the DNA matches it firmly. Clone size is stated in some rows and not others, as once, few, many or a class when expanded.

clone_size: -; j_call: TRBJ1-4; v_call: TRBV4-2; d_call: TRBD1; cdr3_nt: TGTGCCAGCAGTAACGTGACAGGGGCAACTAATGAAAAACTGTTTTTT; cdr3_aa: CASSNVTGATNEKLFF
clone_size: -; j_call: TRBJ1-5; v_call: TRBV10-3; d_call: -; cdr3_nt: TGTGCCATCACTGACAGCGACAATCAGCCCCAGCATTTT; cdr3_aa: CAITDSDNQPQHF
clone_size: once; j_call: TRBJ1-4; v_call: TRBV5-1; d_call: TRBD1; cdr3_nt: TGCGCCAGCAGCTTGGGGACAGGACCAGCTAATGAAAAACTGTTTTTT; cdr3_aa: CASSLGTGPANEKLFF
clone_size: -; j_call: TRBJ1-4; v_call: TRBV5-1; d_call: TRBD1; cdr3_nt: TGCGCCAGCAGCTTCGGACAGGGGGGGGGTAATGAAAAACTGTTTTTT; cdr3_aa: CASSFGQGGGNEKLFF
clone_size: -; j_call: TRBJ2-7; v_call: TRBV7-2; d_call: TRBD2; cdr3_nt: TGTGCCAGCAGCTTACGAGGGACTAGCGGGGGGTTTTACGAGCAGTACTTC; cdr3_aa: CASSLRGTSGGFYEQYF
clone_size: once; j_call: TRBJ2-7; v_call: TRBV6-5; d_call: -; cdr3_nt: TGTGCCAGCAGTTACTCTTCGGCGGACTACGAGCAGTACTTC; cdr3_aa: CASSYSSADYEQYF
clone_size: -; j_call: TRBJ2-1; v_call: TRBV7-9; d_call: TRBD2; cdr3_nt: TGTGCCAGCAGCTCAAGTAGCGGGAGGGCTTACAATGAGCAGTTCTTC; cdr3_aa: CASSSSSGRAYNEQFF
clone_size: -; j_call: TRBJ1-4; v_call: TRBV11-2; d_call: -; cdr3_nt: TGTGCCAGCAGCTCCCAAACAGGAGACCCTAATGAAAAACTGTTTTTT; cdr3_aa: CASSSQTGDPNEKLFF
clone_size: -; j_call: TRBJ2-5; v_call: TRBV9; d_call: TRBD2; cdr3_nt: TGTGCCAGCAGCGTAGGGGGGGGAGTATCCCAAGAGACCCAGTACTTC; cdr3_aa: CASSVGGGVSQETQYF
clone_size: -; j_call: TRBJ1-4; v_call: TRBV4-3; d_call: -; cdr3_nt: TGCGCCAGCAGCCAAAACACAGCAACTAATGAAAAACTGTTTTTT; cdr3_aa: CASSQNTATNEKLFF
clone_size: -; j_call: TRBJ2-1; v_call: TRBV28; d_call: TRBD1; cdr3_nt: TGTGCCAGCAGTAAGGGACAGTACTCCTACAATGAGCAGTTCTTC; cdr3_aa: CASSKGQYSYNEQFF
clone_size: -; j_call: TRBJ1-5; v_call: TRBV7-2; d_call: TRBD1; cdr3_nt: TGTGCCAGCAGCCAGGGACAGGGGGGAGGACAGCCCCAGCATTTT; cdr3_aa: CASSQGQGGGQPQHF
clone_size: -; j_call: TRBJ1-6; v_call: TRBV5-8; d_call: TRBD1; cdr3_nt: TGTGCCAGCAGGCGGGACAGCTCCTATAATTCACCCCTCCACTTT; cdr3_aa: CASRRDSSYNSPLHF
clone_size: medium-sized; j_call: TRBJ1-5; v_call: TRBV4-1; d_call: -; cdr3_nt: TGCGCCAGCAGTCAGACAGGTACGAGCAATCAGCCCCAGCATTTT; cdr3_aa: CASSQTGTSNQPQHF
clone_size: once; j_call: TRBJ2-7; v_call: TRBV7-2; d_call: -; cdr3_nt: TGTGCCAGCAGCCCGGGCTCCTACGAGCAGTACTTC; cdr3_aa: CASSPGSYEQYF
clone_size: -; j_call: TRBJ1-1; v_call: TRBV6-5; d_call: -; cdr3_nt: TGTGCCAGCAGTTACGATGACATAGACACTGAAGCTTTCTTT; cdr3_aa: CASSYDDIDTEAFF
clone_size: few; j_call: TRBJ2-3; v_call: TRBV7-9; d_call: TRBD1; cdr3_nt: TGTGCCAGCAGCTTAAGCGGACAGGGAGCGACAGATACGCAGTATTTT; cdr3_aa: CASSLSGQGATDTQYF
clone_size: -; j_call: TRBJ2-1; v_call: TRBV19; d_call: TRBD2; cdr3_nt: TGTGCCAGTAGTATTGCGGGAGGGCCCTACAATGAGCAGTTCTTC; cdr3_aa: CASSIAGGPYNEQFF
clone_size: -; j_call: TRBJ2-3; v_call: TRBV28; d_call: TRBD1; cdr3_nt: TGTGCCAGCAGTTCGACACCGGGACAGCCAGATACGCAGTATTTT; cdr3_aa: CASSSTPGQPDTQYF
clone_size: -; j_call: TRBJ2-3; v_call: TRBV5-4; d_call: -; cdr3_nt: TGTGCCAGCAGCTTGCAAAAGGGGTTGGGCACAGATACGCAGTATTTT; cdr3_aa: CASSLQKGLGTDTQYF
clone_size: -; j_call: TRBJ1-1; v_call: TRBV28; d_call: -; cdr3_nt: TGTGCCAGCAGCCTTATAACTGGGGGGATTCCAGAGAACACTGAAGCTTTCTTT; cdr3_aa: CASSLITGGIPENTEAFF
clone_size: -; j_call: TRBJ1-2; v_call: TRBV10-3; d_call: TRBD1; cdr3_nt: TGTGCCATCAAATACCAGGGGGTGAAGTATGGCTACACCTTC; cdr3_aa: CAIKYQGVKYGYTF
clone_size: -; j_call: TRBJ1-1; v_call: TRBV4-3; d_call: TRBD1; cdr3_nt: TGCGCCAGCAGCCATTATCAGACAGGGGGAAAGAGGGACACTGAAGCTTTCTTT; cdr3_aa: CASSHYQTGGKRDTEAFF
clone_size: -; j_call: TRBJ2-5; v_call: TRBV5-6; d_call: TRBD2; cdr3_nt: TGTGCCAGCAGCCCTGGGGCACCGGGAGGGCAAGAGACCCAGTACTTC; cdr3_aa: CASSPGAPGGQETQYF
clone_size: -; j_call: TRBJ2-3; v_call: TRBV7-9; d_call: TRBD2; cdr3_nt: TGTGCCAGCAGCCGACTAGCGGGAGTTACAGATACGCAGTATTTT; cdr3_aa: CASSRLAGVTDTQYF